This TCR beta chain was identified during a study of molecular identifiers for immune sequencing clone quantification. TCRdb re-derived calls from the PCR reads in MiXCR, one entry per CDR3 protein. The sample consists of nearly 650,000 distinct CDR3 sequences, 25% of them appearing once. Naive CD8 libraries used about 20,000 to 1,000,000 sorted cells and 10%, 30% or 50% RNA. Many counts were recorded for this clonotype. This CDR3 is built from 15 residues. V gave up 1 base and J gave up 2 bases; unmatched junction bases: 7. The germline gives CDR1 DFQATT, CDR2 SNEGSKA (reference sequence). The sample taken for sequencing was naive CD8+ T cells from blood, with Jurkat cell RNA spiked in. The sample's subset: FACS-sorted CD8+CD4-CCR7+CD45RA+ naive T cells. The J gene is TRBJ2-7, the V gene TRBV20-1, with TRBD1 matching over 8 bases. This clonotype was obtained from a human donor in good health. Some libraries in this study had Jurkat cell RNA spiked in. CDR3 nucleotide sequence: TGCAGTGCTAGAGTTGGGCAGGGGGCTACCTACGAGCAGTACTTC. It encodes CSARVGQGATYEQYF.